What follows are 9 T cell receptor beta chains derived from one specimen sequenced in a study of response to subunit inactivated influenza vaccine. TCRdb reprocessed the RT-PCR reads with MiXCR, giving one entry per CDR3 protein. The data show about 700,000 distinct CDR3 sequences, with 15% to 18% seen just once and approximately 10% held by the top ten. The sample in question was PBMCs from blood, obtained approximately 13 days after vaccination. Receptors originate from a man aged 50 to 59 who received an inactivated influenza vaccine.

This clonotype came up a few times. Here the CDR3 reads CASSQGLAGYEQYF. DNA for the CDR3: TGTGCCAGCAGCCAGGGACTAGCGGGCTACGAGCAGTACTTC. The chain links TRBV14 to TRBJ2-7; 12 positions match TRBD2. V was pared by 3 bases and J by 3 bases, with 0 bases of the junction left unmatched. This CDR3 region has 14 residues. Germline CDR1 and CDR2: SGHDN and FVKESK.

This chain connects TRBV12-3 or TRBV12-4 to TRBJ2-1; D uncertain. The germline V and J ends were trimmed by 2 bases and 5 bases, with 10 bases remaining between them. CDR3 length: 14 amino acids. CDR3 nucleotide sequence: TGTGCCAGCAGTTTAACCCGACAAGACAATGAGCAGTTCTTC. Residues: CASSLTRQDNEQFF.

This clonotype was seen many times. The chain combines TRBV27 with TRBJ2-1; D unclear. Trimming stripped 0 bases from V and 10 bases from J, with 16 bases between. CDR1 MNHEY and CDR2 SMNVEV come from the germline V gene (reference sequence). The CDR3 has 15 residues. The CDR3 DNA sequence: TGTGCCAGCAGTTTATCTGGCGTAGGGCAATGGGAGCAGTTCTTC. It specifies CASSLSGVGQWEQFF.

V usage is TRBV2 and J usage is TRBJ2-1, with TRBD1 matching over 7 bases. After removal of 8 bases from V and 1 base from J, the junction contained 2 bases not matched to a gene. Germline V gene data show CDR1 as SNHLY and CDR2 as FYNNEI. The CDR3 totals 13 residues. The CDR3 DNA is TGTGCCAGCCGGGGACAGTCCTACAATGAGCAGTTCTTC. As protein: CASRGQSYNEQFF.

The CDR3 spells CASSVSRGVLNTEAFF. As DNA, the CDR3 is TGTGCCAGCAGTGTATCCAGAGGGGTTCTGAACACTGAAGCTTTCTTT. The chain couples TRBV25-1 to TRBJ1-1; possibly TRBD1 for D (5 bases). Trimming shortened V by 4 bases and J by 0 bases, and 15 bases separated the two germline ends. This CDR3 spans 16 amino acids. CDR1 MGHDK and CDR2 SYGVNS come from the germline V gene.

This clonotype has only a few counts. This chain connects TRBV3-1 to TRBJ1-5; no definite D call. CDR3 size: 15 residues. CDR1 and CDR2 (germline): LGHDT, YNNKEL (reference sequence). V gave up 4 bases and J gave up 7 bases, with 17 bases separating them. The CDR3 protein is CASSLFQPYKQPQHF. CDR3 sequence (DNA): TGTGCCAGCAGCCTGTTCCAGCCATACAAGCAGCCCCAGCATTTT.

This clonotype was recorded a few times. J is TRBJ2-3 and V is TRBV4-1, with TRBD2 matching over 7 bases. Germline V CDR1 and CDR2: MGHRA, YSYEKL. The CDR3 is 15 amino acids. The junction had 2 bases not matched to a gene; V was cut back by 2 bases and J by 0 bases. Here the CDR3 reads CASSQRGVSTDTQYF. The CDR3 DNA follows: TGCGCCAGCAGCCAACGGGGGGTGAGCACAGATACGCAGTATTTT.

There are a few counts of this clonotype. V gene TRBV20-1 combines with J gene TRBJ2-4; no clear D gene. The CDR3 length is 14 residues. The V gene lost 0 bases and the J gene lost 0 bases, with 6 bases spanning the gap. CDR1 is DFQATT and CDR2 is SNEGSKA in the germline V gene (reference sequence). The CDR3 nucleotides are TGCAGTGCTAGAGATTCGCTAGCCAAAAACATTCAGTACTTC. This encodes CSARDSLAKNIQYF.

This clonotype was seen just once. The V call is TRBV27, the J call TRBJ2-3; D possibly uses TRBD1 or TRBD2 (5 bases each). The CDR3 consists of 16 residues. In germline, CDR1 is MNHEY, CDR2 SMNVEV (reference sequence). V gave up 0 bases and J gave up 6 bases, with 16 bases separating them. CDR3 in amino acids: CASSLSWDPLGDTQYF. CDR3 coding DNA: TGTGCCAGCAGTTTATCGTGGGACCCCCTGGGGGATACGCAGTATTTT.